This T cell receptor beta chain was profiled in a study of human T cells and chemical hapten exposure. Regarding the study as a whole: Among TCRs, those above 1 in 1000 frequency were unaffected by DPC sensitization.

The CDR3 covers 17 residues. The V gene's germline CDR1 is LGHDT and CDR2 YNNKEL (reference sequence). The sample holds many counts of this clonotype. The antigen is not known. An end of the junction differs from the germline gene, which may be a read error. TCRdb reanalysed the RACE reads using MiXCR and keeps one entry per CDR3 protein. The sample has around 60,000 distinct CDR3 sequences, roughly 6.7% seen once. Regarding time point: pre-sensitization, week 0. Treatment defined: therapeutic diphenylcyclopropenone sensitization with weekly scalp DPC. Sequencing used whole blood, obtained in connection with sensitization to the hapten diphenylcyclopropenone (DPC). The chain has TRBV3-1 and TRBJ2-3, with D maybe TRBD2 (7 bases). The TCR originated in a woman in her 30s with alopecia areata. Some clones in this sample may be carry-over from other donors' samples. The CDR3 is CASTQELPGGYTDTQYF. Written as DNA, the CDR3 is TGTGCCAGCACCCAAGAGCTTCCGGGGGGCTACACAGATACGCAGTATTTT.